The sequence of this T cell receptor beta chain was determined in a study of blood T cell repertoires in COVID-19. Background on the study: Whether acute or convalescent, the COVID-19 samples came from the United States, Italy and Spain.

The protocol was immunoSEQ multiplex PCR, while the TCRdb copy is restricted to in-frame clones and leaves out a portion. The top ten clones hold more than 4% of a sample with roughly 250,000 clones, 70% to 90% of them seen once. The sequence was obtained from a woman in her thirties who had recovered from COVID-19. Source material: PBMCs or T cells enriched from blood (not recorded which).

CDR3 region: CASSGTGGYNEQFF. The CDR3, as DNA: TGTGCCAGCAGTGGGACAGGGGGCTACAATGAGCAGTTCTTC. The chain recombines TRBV6-4 with TRBJ2-1, with 10 bases aligning to TRBD1. CDR3 length: 14 residues. The ends lost 4 bases at V and 3 bases at J; junction bases unmatched: 0. Germline-derived CDR1 and CDR2 are MRHNA and SNTAGT.